The 12 T cell receptor beta chains given below trace back to one sample, sequenced in a study of blood T cell repertoires in COVID-19. Clones were read by immunoSEQ multiplex PCR, and TCRdb kept only the in-frame ones, dropping some. Of approximately 150,000 clones in the sample, about 89% were seen once. Sequencing was carried out using peripheral blood. All receptors come from a middle-aged man who had recovered from COVID-19.

The V gene is TRBV10-1, the J gene TRBJ2-1, with 8 bases aligning to TRBD2. V shed 3 bases, J shed 2 bases, and the junction held 6 bases outside the gene matches. Germline V gene sequence: CDR1 WNHNN, CDR2 SYGVQD (reference sequence). The CDR3 length is 16 residues. CDR3 DNA: TGCGCCAGCAGTGATTTTAGCGGGGCAACCTACAATGAGCAGTTCTTC. Translation: CASSDFSGATYNEQFF.

This clone was counted a few times. The chain joins TRBV27 to TRBJ1-5; no definite D call. The CDR3 covers 15 residues. Trimming pared 5 bases from V and 1 base from J, leaving 12 bases between. Germline lookup yields CDR1 MNHEY and CDR2 SMNVEV (reference sequence). The CDR3 region is CASSPTWRSNQPQHF. CDR3 coding DNA: TGTGCCAGCAGTCCGACTTGGCGGAGCAATCAGCCCCAGCATTTT.

The chain recombines TRBV11-3 with TRBJ1-3; 8 nucleotides match TRBD1. There are 15 residues in the CDR3. CDR1 is SGHNT, CDR2 YENEEA, per germline. Trimming removed 0 bases from V and 6 bases from J; junction bases left unmatched: 4. Here the CDR3 reads CASSLDQGASNTIYF. The CDR3 bases are TGTGCCAGCAGCTTAGACCAGGGGGCATCAAACACCATATATTTT.

V gene TRBV14 combines with J gene TRBJ2-7; D is unresolved. Looked up from germline, CDR1 is SGHDN and CDR2 is FVKESK. The CDR3 loop spans 12 amino acids. Between the trimmed V and J ends, which lost 4 bases and 3 bases, there was a span of 7 bases. The CDR3 nucleotides read TGTGCCAGCAGCCTCAGCGTCTACGAGCAGTACTTC. This translates into CASSLSVYEQYF.

The chain carries TRBV27 and TRBJ2-5, with TRBD2 matching 7 bases. Germline CDR1 and CDR2: MNHEY and SMNVEV (reference sequence). The CDR3 has 14 amino acids. The J segment lost 1 base and the V segment lost 3 bases, leaving 2 bases of the junction unmatched. CDR3: CASSFRGVQETQYF. CDR3 bases: TGTGCCAGCAGTTTCCGGGGGGTCCAAGAGACCCAGTACTTC.

The CDR3 is CASSRQGIYEQYF. CDR3 bases: TGTGCCAGCAGTCGACAGGGAATCTACGAGCAGTACTTC. This sequence joins TRBV27 and TRBJ2-7, with 7 bases that match TRBD1. Losses at the gene ends were 5 bases for V and 3 bases for J; bases not matched to a gene: 4. The V gene's germline CDR1 is MNHEY and CDR2 SMNVEV (reference sequence). This CDR3 region has 13 residues.

The rearrangement links TRBV3-1 (or the pseudogene TRBV3-2) to TRBJ2-2, with 11 bases matching TRBD2. The CDR3 spans 17 residues. Germline CDR1 LGHDT, CDR2 YNNKEL (reference sequence). Trimming took 4 bases from V and 1 from J; bases not matched to a gene: 5. The CDR3 DNA follows: TGTGCCAGCAGCCCGATAGCGGGGGGGAAGAACACCGGGGAGCTGTTTTTT. Encoded protein: CASSPIAGGKNTGELFF.

The V gene is TRBV19, the J gene TRBJ2-5; 7 bases are shared with TRBD1. The CDR3 has 14 residues. Per germline, CDR1 LNHDA and CDR2 SQIVND (reference sequence). V dropped 5 bases and J dropped 1; count of bases not matched to a gene: 4. The CDR3 loop reads CASSAQGVQETQYF. The CDR3 DNA reads TGTGCCAGTAGTGCTCAGGGGGTCCAAGAGACCCAGTACTTC.

V and J are TRBV5-6 and TRBJ2-7, with 9 bases matching TRBD2. The CDR3 is 15 amino acids. The V gene end was trimmed by 3 bases and the J gene end by 4 bases; junction bases not matched to a gene: 8. CDR1 is SGHDT, CDR2 YYEEEE, per germline. This CDR3 reads CASSSRPGLAYEQYF. The DNA of the CDR3 is TGTGCCAGCAGCTCTCGACCGGGACTAGCTTACGAGCAGTACTTC.

The chain links TRBV11-2 to TRBJ2-7; tentative D call: TRBD2 (6 bases). The germline gives CDR1 SGHAT, CDR2 FQNNGV. The CDR3 extends over 15 amino acids. V was cut by 0 bases and J by 9 bases, with 18 bases left in between. The CDR3 region is CASSLDSGSPLRQYF. CDR3 coding DNA: TGTGCCAGCAGCTTAGACAGCGGGTCCCCACTTCGGCAGTACTTC. The entire variable domain, with the rest obtained from reference TRBV11-2 and TRBJ2-7, is as follows: EAGVAQSPRYKIIEKRQSVAFWCNPISGHATLYWYQQILGQGPKLLIQFQNNGVVDDSQLPKDRFSAERLKGVDSTLKIQPAKLEDSAVYLCASSLDSGSPLRQYFGPGTRLTVT.

This clone appeared a few times. V is TRBV7-9 and J is TRBJ1-1; 7 nucleotides match TRBD1. With V trimmed by 4 bases and J by 11 bases, 7 bases remained unmatched. The CDR3 is 12 residues long. Germline assignment: CDR1 SEHNR and CDR2 FQNEAQ (reference sequence). CDR3 sequence (DNA): TGTGCCAGCAGCTCGAACAGGGGTGAGGCTTTCTTT. Its translation is CASSSNRGEAFF.

This chain uses TRBV5-1 with TRBJ2-7, with 7 bases fitting TRBD1. Trimming cost V 2 bases and J 0 bases; bases outside gene matches: 5. CDR1 SGHRS and CDR2 YFSETQ come from the germline V gene. The CDR3 has 15 residues. The CDR3 is CASSLTGASSYEQYF. CDR3 in DNA: TGCGCCAGCAGCTTAACAGGGGCGAGCTCCTACGAGCAGTACTTC.